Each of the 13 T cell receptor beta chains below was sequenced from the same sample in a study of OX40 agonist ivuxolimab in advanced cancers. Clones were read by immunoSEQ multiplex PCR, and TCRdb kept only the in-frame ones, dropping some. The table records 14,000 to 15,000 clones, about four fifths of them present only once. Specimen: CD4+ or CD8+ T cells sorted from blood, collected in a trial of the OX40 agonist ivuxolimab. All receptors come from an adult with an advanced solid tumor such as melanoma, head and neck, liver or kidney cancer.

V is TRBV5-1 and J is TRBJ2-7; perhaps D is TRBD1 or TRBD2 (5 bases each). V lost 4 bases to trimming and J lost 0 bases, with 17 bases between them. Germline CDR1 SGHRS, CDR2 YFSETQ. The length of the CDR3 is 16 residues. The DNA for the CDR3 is TGCGCCAGCAGCCTCGGTGGGGCGGGCCGCTCCTACGAGCAGTACTTC. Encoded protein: CASSLGGAGRSYEQYF.

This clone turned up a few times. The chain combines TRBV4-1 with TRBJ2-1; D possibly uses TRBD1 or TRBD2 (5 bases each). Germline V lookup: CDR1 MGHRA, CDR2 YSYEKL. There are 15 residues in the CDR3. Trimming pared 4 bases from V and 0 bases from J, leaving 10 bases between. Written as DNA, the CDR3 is TGCGCCAGCAGCCGAGAGGGGAGCTCCTACAATGAGCAGTTCTTC. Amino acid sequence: CASSREGSSYNEQFF.

As DNA, the CDR3 is TGTGCCAGCAGCCCTATTAAACTAGCGGGATCGGGCGGGGAGCTGTTTTTT. Its protein product is CASSPIKLAGSGGELFF. The chain couples TRBV7-8 to TRBJ2-2; 10 positions match TRBD2. Per germline, CDR1 SGHVS and CDR2 FQNEAQ. V shed 5 bases and J 7 bases; nucleotides not matched to a gene: 13. CDR3 length: 17 amino acids.

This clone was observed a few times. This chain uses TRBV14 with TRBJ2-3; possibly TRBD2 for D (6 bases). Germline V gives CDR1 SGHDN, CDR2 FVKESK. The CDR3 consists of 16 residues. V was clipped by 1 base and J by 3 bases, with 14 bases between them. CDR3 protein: CASSQVPSEGTDTQYF. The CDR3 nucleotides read TGTGCCAGCAGCCAAGTTCCTAGCGAGGGTACAGATACGCAGTATTTT.

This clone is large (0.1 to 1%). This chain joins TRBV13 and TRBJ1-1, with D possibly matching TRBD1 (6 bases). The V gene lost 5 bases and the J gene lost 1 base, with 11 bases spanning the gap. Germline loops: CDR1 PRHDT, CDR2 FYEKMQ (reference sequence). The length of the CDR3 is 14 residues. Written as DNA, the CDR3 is TGTGCCAGCAGCGAGGGACACCCGAACACTGAAGCTTTCTTT. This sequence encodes CASSEGHPNTEAFF.

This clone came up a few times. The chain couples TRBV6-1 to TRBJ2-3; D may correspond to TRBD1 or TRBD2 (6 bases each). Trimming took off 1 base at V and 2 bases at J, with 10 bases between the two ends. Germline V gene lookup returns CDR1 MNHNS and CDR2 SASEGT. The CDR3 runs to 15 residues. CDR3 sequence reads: CASSEGRGHTDTQYF. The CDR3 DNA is TGTGCCAGCAGTGAAGGGCGGGGACACACAGATACGCAGTATTTT.

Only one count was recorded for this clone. The CDR3: CASSKPRDRGHGYTF. In DNA form, the CDR3 reads TGTGCCAGCAGTAAACCCCGGGACAGGGGACATGGCTACACCTTC. V usage is TRBV6-1 and J usage is TRBJ1-2; 10 bases are shared with TRBD1. The V gene end was trimmed by 5 bases and the J gene end by 6 bases; junction bases not matched to a gene: 9. The V gene's germline CDR1 is MNHNS and CDR2 SASEGT. The CDR3 is made up of 15 amino acids.

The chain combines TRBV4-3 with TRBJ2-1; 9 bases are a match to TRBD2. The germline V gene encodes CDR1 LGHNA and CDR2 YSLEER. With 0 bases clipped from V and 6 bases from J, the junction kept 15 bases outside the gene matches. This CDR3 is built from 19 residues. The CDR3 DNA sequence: TGCGCCAGCAGCCAAGACACACGGCGTTTAGCGGGAGAGGGCAATGAGCAGTTCTTC. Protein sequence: CASSQDTRRLAGEGNEQFF.

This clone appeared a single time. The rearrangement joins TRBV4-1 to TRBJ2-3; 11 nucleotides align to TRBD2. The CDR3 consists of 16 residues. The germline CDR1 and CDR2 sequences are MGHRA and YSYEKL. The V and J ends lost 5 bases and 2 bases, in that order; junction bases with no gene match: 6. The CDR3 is CASSGGLAGNTDTQYF. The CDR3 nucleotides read TGCGCCAGCAGCGGAGGACTAGCGGGTAACACAGATACGCAGTATTTT.

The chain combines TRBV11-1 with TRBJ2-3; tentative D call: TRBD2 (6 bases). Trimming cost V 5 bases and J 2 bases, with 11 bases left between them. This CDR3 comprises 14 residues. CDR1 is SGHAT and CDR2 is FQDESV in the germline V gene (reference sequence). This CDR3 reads CASSTWTNTDTQYF. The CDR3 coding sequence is TGTGCCAGCAGCACCTGGACTAACACAGATACGCAGTATTTT.

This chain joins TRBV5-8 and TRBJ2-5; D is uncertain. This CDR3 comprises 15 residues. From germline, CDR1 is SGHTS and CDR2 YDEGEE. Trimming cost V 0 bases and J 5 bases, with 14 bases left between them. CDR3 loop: CASSLVGLDWETQYF. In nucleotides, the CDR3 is TGTGCCAGCAGCTTGGTTGGTCTAGATTGGGAGACCCAGTACTTC.

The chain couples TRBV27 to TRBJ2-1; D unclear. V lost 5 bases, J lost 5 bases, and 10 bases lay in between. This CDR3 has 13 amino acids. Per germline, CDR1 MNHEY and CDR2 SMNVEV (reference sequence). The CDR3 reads CASSTLGNNEQFF. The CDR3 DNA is TGTGCCAGCAGTACCTTGGGGAACAATGAGCAGTTCTTC.

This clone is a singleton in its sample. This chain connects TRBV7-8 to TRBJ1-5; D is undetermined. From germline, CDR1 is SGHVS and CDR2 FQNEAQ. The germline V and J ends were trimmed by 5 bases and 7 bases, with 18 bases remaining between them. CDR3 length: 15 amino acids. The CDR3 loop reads CASSLERREGQPQHF. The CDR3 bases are TGTGCCAGCAGCCTAGAACGGAGGGAAGGCCAGCCCCAGCATTTT.